The T cell receptor (beta chain) described here comes from a study of identical twins. Trimming took 5 bases from V and 5 from J, leaving 15 bases between them. CDR3 size: 14 residues. CDR1 ENHRY and CDR2 SYGVKD come from the germline V gene. TCRdb passed the 5' RACE reads through MiXCR, listing each CDR3 protein once. This sample has more than 400,000 distinct CDR3 sequences, with around 15% found just once. This clonotype has only a few counts. Separately, the same data were catalogued under a study of yellow fever vaccine responses in identical twins.

The chain joins TRBV10-3 to TRBJ1-1; TRBD1 is a possible D gene (5 bases). This sequence originates from a woman aged 18-30 years in good health. The sample comprised CD4+ T cells sorted from blood. CDR3 nucleotides: TGTGCCATCAGTCCTACCGGGACCTTGACTGAAGCTTTCTTT. It specifies CAISPTGTLTEAFF.